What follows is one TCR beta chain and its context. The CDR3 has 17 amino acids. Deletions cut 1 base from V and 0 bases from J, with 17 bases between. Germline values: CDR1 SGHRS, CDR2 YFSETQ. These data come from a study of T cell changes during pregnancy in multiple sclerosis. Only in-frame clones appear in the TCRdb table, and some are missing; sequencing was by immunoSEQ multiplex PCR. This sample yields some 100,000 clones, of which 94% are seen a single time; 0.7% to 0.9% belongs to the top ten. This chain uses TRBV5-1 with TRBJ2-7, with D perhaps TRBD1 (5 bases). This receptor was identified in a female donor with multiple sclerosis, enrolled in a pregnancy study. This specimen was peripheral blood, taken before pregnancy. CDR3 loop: CASSLKVTYRSSYEQYF. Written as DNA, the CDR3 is TGCGCCAGCAGCTTGAAAGTTACCTACAGGAGCTCCTACGAGCAGTACTTC.